The present T cell receptor beta chain was sequenced within a study of CD8 T cells in Susac syndrome. Overall study results and limits: It was acknowledged in the study that the number of individuals who were included in its TCR sequencing and HLA analysis was relatively small.

In the case of this clonotype: Antigen specificity is unknown.

TEMRA cells were FACS-enriched, while CD8+ and CD4+ T cells were negatively isolated. Reverse transcription used roughly 0.5 to 1 ug RNA and random hexamers. Amplification of TCR beta CDR3 by immunoSEQ multiplex PCR spanned 54 Vbeta and 13 Jbeta. TCRdb ran MiXCR on the immunoSEQ multiplex PCR reads and lists one entry per CDR3 protein. The sample contains 70,000 or so distinct CDR3 sequences, about 95% of which appear only once. Germline-derived CDR1 and CDR2 are LGHDT and YNNKEL (reference sequence). V was shortened by 1 base and J by 8 bases, with 9 bases between the two germline ends. The CDR3 spans 13 residues.

This receptor was obtained from a human donor with multiple sclerosis. The chain couples TRBV3-1 to TRBJ2-1; D not resolved. The sample comprised CD8+ T cells from PBMCs. CDR3 residues: CASSQVFNYEQFF. The CDR3 DNA reads as TGTGCCAGCAGCCAAGTTTTTAACTATGAGCAGTTCTTC.